Detailed here is one TCR beta chain. No antigen is known for it. This sample is drawn from a study of OX40 agonist ivuxolimab in advanced cancers. Study as a whole: In this cohort, patients received ivuxolimab, an agonistic anti-OX40 (CD134) antibody. Participants averaged 60 years of age (range roughly 20 to 90) and were around 85% male. Study outcomes and limitations: CD8+ T cells averaged more expanded clones than CD4+.

Profiled with immunoSEQ multiplex PCR; TCRdb holds only in-frame clones, not every one. The top ten clones hold 1.5% to 2% of a sample with approximately 77,000 clones, about 85% of them seen once. Trimming pared 0 bases from V and 6 bases from J, leaving 15 bases between. CDR1 is SGHDT and CDR2 is YYEEEE in the germline V gene. The CDR3 is 15 residues long. The timepoints at which blood was sampled were baseline, cycle 4 day 1, and cycle 7 day 1. V and J are TRBV5-6 and TRBJ1-2, with D possibly matching TRBD1 (6 bases). The TCR comes from an adult with an advanced solid tumor such as melanoma, head and neck, liver or kidney cancer. The sequencing used CD4+ or CD8+ T cells sorted from blood, collected in a trial of the OX40 agonist ivuxolimab. The CDR3 bases are TGTGCCAGCAGCTTGGCCGGGACACCCTTGGATGGCTACACCTTC. It yields the protein CASSLAGTPLDGYTF.